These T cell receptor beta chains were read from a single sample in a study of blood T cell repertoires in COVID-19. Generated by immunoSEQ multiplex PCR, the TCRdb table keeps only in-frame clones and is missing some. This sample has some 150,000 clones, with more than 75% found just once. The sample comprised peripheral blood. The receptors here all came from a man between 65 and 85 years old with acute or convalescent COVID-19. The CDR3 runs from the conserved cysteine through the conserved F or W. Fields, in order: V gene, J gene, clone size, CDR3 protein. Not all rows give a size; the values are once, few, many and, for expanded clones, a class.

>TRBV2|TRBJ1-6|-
CASSGAWGQRDYNSPLHF
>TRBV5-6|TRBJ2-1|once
CASSLELAGDVYNEQFF
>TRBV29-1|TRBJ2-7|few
CSARDRTYEQYF
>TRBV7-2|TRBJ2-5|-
CASSLQPGDQETQYF
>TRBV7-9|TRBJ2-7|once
CASSLAGTRSGEQYF
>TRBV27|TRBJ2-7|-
CASSLKGGRAGGLSEQYF
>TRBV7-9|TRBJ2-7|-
CASSQGQGEGEQYF
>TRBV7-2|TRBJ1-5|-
CASSLGGMSNQPQHF
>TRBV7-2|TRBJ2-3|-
CASSSLTNTDTQYF
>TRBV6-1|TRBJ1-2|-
CASSEGGRNYGYTF
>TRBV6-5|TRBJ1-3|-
CASSPDRDSGNTIYF
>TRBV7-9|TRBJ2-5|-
CASSLMAGQETQYF
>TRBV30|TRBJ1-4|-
CAWKNEGTFNEKLFF
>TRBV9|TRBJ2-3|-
CASTAGTSGFTSTDTQYF
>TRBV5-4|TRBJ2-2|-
CASSLRAGNTGELFF
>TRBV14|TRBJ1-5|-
CASSRTGNQPQHF
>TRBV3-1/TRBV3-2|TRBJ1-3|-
CASSPSGGSGNTIYF
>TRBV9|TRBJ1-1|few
CASSGGTGGNTEAFF
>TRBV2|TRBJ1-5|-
CASTTRGGEGQPQHF
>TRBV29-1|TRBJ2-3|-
CSVETGSTDTQYF
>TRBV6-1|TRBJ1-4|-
CASSVYGGQGGDEKLFF
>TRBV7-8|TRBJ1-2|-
CASSQRRIYGYTF
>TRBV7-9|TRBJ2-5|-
CASSPRMTGTQETQYF
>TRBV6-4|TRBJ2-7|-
CASSDHNLYEQYF